The 25 T cell receptor beta chains listed next were all sequenced from one sample in a study of cytomegalovirus exposure and HLA in healthy donors. The PCR was carried out with 60 Vbeta primers and 13 Jbeta primers. Generated by immunoSEQ multiplex PCR, the TCRdb table keeps only in-frame clones and is missing some. Listed are some 72,000 clones; approximately 0.81% falls within the top ten. Sequencing input: PBMCs. Receptors originate from a boy younger than 18 in good health and CMV-seronegative.

The gene calls are TRBV5-1 and TRBJ1-2, with a possible D match to TRBD1 (6 bases). CDR1 and CDR2 from the germline V gene are SGHRS and YFSETQ. The CDR3 loop spans 14 amino acids. Trimming pared 5 bases from V and 2 bases from J, leaving 13 bases between. The CDR3 region is CASRPPGQNYGYTF. In DNA, the CDR3 is TGCGCCAGCAGACCGCCAGGACAGAACTATGGCTACACCTTC.

On this clone itself: One end of the junction fails to match germline, which may point to a read error. The genes are TRBV25-1 and TRBJ2-3, with D possibly matching TRBD2 (5 bases). Germline CDR1 MGHDK, CDR2 SYGVNS. The length of the CDR3 is 15 residues. The CDR3, as DNA: TGTGCCAGCAGTGTCACAGCGCCTAGCACAGATAAGCAGTATTTT. Amino acids: CASSVTAPSTDKQYF. The full variable domain, its missing parts supplied by reference TRBV25-1 and TRBJ2-3, is EADIYQTPRYLVIGTGKKITLECSQTMGHDKMYWYQQDPGMELHLIHYSYGVNSTEKGDLSSESTVSRIRTEHFPLTLESARPSHTSQYLCASSVTAPSTDKQYFGPGTRLTVL.

This rearrangement joins TRBV6-1 to TRBJ2-1; TRBD1 agrees at 8 bases. The CDR3 length is 15 residues. Per germline, CDR1 MNHNS and CDR2 SASEGT. The ends lost 10 bases at V and 9 bases at J; junction bases unmatched: 17. The CDR3 region has the DNA TGTGCCACCCTTGAACGGACAGGGTTAGGGGGTGAGCAGTTCTTC. As protein: CATLERTGLGGEQFF.

This chain uses TRBV6-1 with TRBJ1-3, with 7 bases that match TRBD1. In germline, CDR1 is MNHNS, CDR2 SASEGT. V dropped 11 bases and J dropped 2; count of bases not matched to a gene: 6. CDR3 length: 13 amino acids. The CDR3 loop is CAGHGTAGNTIYF. The CDR3 DNA is TGTGCCGGTCACGGGACAGCTGGAAACACCATATATTTT.

The gene calls are TRBV7-8 and TRBJ1-1, with a possible D match to TRBD1 (5 bases). Per the germline V gene, CDR1 is SGHVS and CDR2 is FQNEAQ. Trimming left V 1 base short and J 1 base short, with 7 bases between. The CDR3 length is 14 residues. The CDR3 region is CASSLGQRNTEAFF. For the CDR3, the DNA is TGTGCCAGCAGCTTAGGACAGAGGAACACTGAAGCTTTCTTT.

The V and J genes are TRBV4-2 and TRBJ2-1, with 8 positions matching TRBD2. This CDR3 has 16 residues. Trimming took 0 bases from V and 1 from J; bases not matched to a gene: 2. In germline, CDR1 is LGHNA, CDR2 YNFKEQ. CDR3 amino acids: CASSQDAGGSYNEQFF. CDR3 DNA: TGTGCCAGCAGCCAAGATGCGGGGGGATCCTACAATGAGCAGTTCTTC.

This sequence joins TRBV7-9 and TRBJ1-1, with unresolved D. The V gene's germline CDR1 is SEHNR and CDR2 FQNEAQ (reference sequence). The CDR3 runs to 13 residues. V lost 6 bases to trimming and J lost 1 base, with 9 bases between them. This CDR3 reads CASSAQANTEAFF. The CDR3 nucleotides are TGTGCCAGCAGTGCGCAAGCGAACACTGAAGCTTTCTTT.

The rearrangement links TRBV5-6 to TRBJ1-2, with 7 bases that match TRBD1. The trim removed 4 bases at V and 8 bases at J, leaving 5 bases unmatched. CDR1 is SGHDT, CDR2 YYEEEE, per germline. The CDR3 is 12 amino acids. This chain's CDR3 is CASSPDRRGYTF. CDR3 in DNA: TGTGCCAGCAGCCCGGACAGGAGAGGCTACACCTTC.

Here the CDR3 DNA reads TGCAGCGTTGAAGATCCTCGGACAGAATCCTACGAGCAGTACTTC. This sequence encodes CSVEDPRTESYEQYF. The chain carries TRBV29-1 and TRBJ2-7; D is perhaps TRBD1 (6 bases). Germline CDR1 SQVTM, CDR2 ANQGSEA. The CDR3 loop spans 15 amino acids. The V gene lost 0 bases and the J gene lost 1 base, with 13 bases spanning the gap.

J is TRBJ1-6 and V is TRBV7-3; D perhaps matches TRBD1 (6 bases). V was pared by 0 bases and J by 9 bases, with 12 bases between. Germline loops: CDR1 SGHTA, CDR2 FQGTGA. The CDR3 has 15 residues. CDR3 in amino acids: CASSLTARGGSPLHF. Here the CDR3 DNA reads TGTGCCAGCAGCTTAACCGCGAGAGGGGGTTCACCCCTCCACTTT.

In nucleotides, the CDR3 is TGTGCCAGCAGGATTAGCGGGACTCCCTCCTACGAGCAGTACTTC. Amino acid sequence: CASRISGTPSYEQYF. V usage is TRBV5-4 and J usage is TRBJ2-7; 8 nucleotides agree with TRBD2. This CDR3 has 15 amino acids. The J segment lost 0 bases and the V segment lost 5 bases, leaving 7 bases of the junction unmatched. Germline V lookup: CDR1 SGHNT, CDR2 YYREEE (reference sequence).

With regard to this clone: Relative to the germline gene, one junction end is altered; a read error may explain this. The chain carries TRBV30 and TRBJ1-4; D may be TRBD1 (6 bases). This CDR3 is 15 amino acids long. Germline V gives CDR1 GTSNPN, CDR2 SVGIG (reference sequence). This CDR3 is CAGSVTGLVREKLFF. The CDR3 DNA reads as TGTGCCGGGAGTGTTACAGGGCTAGTTCGGGAAAAACTGTTTTTT.

The rearrangement links TRBV5-5 to TRBJ1-2; D unclear. Between the trimmed V and J ends, which lost 1 base and 5 bases, there was a span of 12 bases. CDR3 size: 14 residues. In germline, CDR1 is SGHKS, CDR2 YYEKEE (reference sequence). CDR3 nucleotides: TGTGCCAGCAGCTTGCTGCCAGGTGATTATGGCTACACCTTC. This gives the protein CASSLLPGDYGYTF.

The genes are TRBV18 and TRBJ2-3, with 10 bases identical to TRBD1. This CDR3 is built from 15 residues. Germline V gene sequence: CDR1 KGHSH, CDR2 LQKENI. J gave up 5 bases and V 4 bases, and 6 bases lay outside the gene matches. The CDR3 protein is CASSQPGTGVDTQYF. DNA of the CDR3: TGTGCCAGCTCACAACCCGGGACAGGGGTAGATACGCAGTATTTT.

The chain carries TRBV6-1 and TRBJ2-2; 8 nucleotides agree with TRBD1. Germline CDR1 reads MNHNS; CDR2 reads SASEGT. The V segment lost 1 base and the J segment 8 bases; nucleotides outside the gene matches: 9. This CDR3 is 16 amino acids long. The CDR3 reads CASSEVPGQGGGELFF. The CDR3, as DNA: TGTGCCAGCAGTGAAGTCCCCGGACAGGGAGGTGGGGAGCTGTTTTTT.

The chain has TRBV4-1 and TRBJ1-1, with D maybe TRBD1 (5 bases). Germline V gene sequence: CDR1 MGHRA, CDR2 YSYEKL. The V gene lost 0 bases and the J gene lost 0 bases, with 8 bases spanning the gap. The CDR3 length is 15 residues. CDR3 sequence: CASSQDRGMNTEAFF. DNA of the CDR3: TGCGCCAGCAGCCAAGATAGGGGTATGAACACTGAAGCTTTCTTT.

V gene TRBV2 combines with J gene TRBJ1-3; D ambiguous. V lost 7 bases and J lost 0, with 4 bases in between. Germline V lookup: CDR1 SNHLY, CDR2 FYNNEI. CDR3 length equals 12 residues. CDR3: CASTFSGNTIYF. The CDR3, as DNA: TGTGCCAGCACTTTCTCTGGAAACACCATATATTTT.

This chain joins TRBV5-1 and TRBJ1-1; TRBD1 is a possible D gene (6 bases). The V and J ends lost 2 bases and 1 base respectively, with 12 bases between them. Germline V lookup: CDR1 SGHRS, CDR2 YFSETQ. The CDR3 is made up of 15 amino acids. The CDR3 region has the DNA TGCGCCAGCAGCTTCTCAGGGGCTTCGAACACTGAAGCTTTCTTT. Translating it yields CASSFSGASNTEAFF.

CDR3 sequence reads: CASSPPGALGGYTF. CDR3 coding DNA: TGTGCCAGCTCACCACCAGGAGCTTTGGGTGGCTACACCTTC. The chain combines TRBV18 with TRBJ1-2; D is ambiguous. With 0 bases removed from V and 7 bases from J, the gap between germline ends came to 12 bases. This CDR3 region has 14 residues. Germline CDR1 KGHSH, CDR2 LQKENI.

The chain has TRBV5-4 and TRBJ1-1; D possibly corresponds to TRBD1 (5 bases). With 4 bases removed from V and 0 bases from J, the gap between germline ends came to 10 bases. This CDR3 region has 14 residues. Germline V gene sequence: CDR1 SGHNT, CDR2 YYREEE (reference sequence). The CDR3 nucleotides are TGTGCCAGCAGCCCGCAGGGATTGAACACTGAAGCTTTCTTT. It yields the protein CASSPQGLNTEAFF.

The chain is built from TRBV7-3 and TRBJ2-1, with a weak D call TRBD2 (6 bases). Germline assignment: CDR1 SGHTA and CDR2 FQGTGA. CDR3 size: 15 residues. Trimming left V 3 bases short and J 4 bases short, with 13 bases between. This CDR3 is CASSLRWGEYNEQFF. Here the CDR3 DNA reads TGTGCCAGCAGCTTGAGGTGGGGGGAATACAATGAGCAGTTCTTC.

This rearrangement joins TRBV6-6 to TRBJ1-1; D gene unclear. V shed 2 bases and J shed 3 bases, with 10 bases lying between them. Germline values: CDR1 MNHNY, CDR2 SVGAGI (reference sequence). The CDR3 runs to 14 residues. The CDR3 loop reads CASSYDSGYTEAFF. The CDR3, as DNA: TGTGCCAGCAGTTACGACTCCGGATACACTGAAGCTTTCTTT.

The chain links TRBV6-4 to TRBJ1-2; 11 nucleotides align to TRBD1. Germline trimming cut 4 bases from V and 5 bases from J; bases unmatched to any gene: 3. The CDR3 contains 14 residues. Germline V gene sequence: CDR1 MRHNA, CDR2 SNTAGT. The CDR3 region has the DNA TGTGCCAGCAGTGCGGACAGGGGGCGTTATGGCTACACCTTC. Its translation: CASSADRGRYGYTF.

J is TRBJ1-2 and V is TRBV30, with D perhaps matching TRBD1 (6 bases). This CDR3 region has 12 residues. Germline values: CDR1 GTSNPN, CDR2 SVGIG (reference sequence). The ends were cut back, 2 bases at V and 2 bases at J, with 6 bases in the middle. As DNA, the CDR3 is TGTGCCTGGAGTACAGGGAACTATGGCTACACCTTC. The encoded protein is CAWSTGNYGYTF.

The chain links TRBV5-6 to TRBJ2-7; TRBD2 is a possible D gene (6 bases). Trimming cost V 7 bases and J 6 bases, with 20 bases left between them. CDR1 SGHDT and CDR2 YYEEEE come from the germline V gene. This CDR3 has 14 residues. The CDR3 sequence: CASGGAPPLGEQYF. The CDR3 region has the DNA TGTGCCAGCGGCGGGGCCCCCCCGTTAGGCGAGCAGTACTTC. The whole variable domain, filled in from reference TRBV5-6 and TRBJ2-7, reads DAGVTQSPTHLIKTRGQQVTLRCSPKSGHDTVSWYQQALGQGPQFIFQYYEEEERQRGNFPDRFSGHQFPNYSSELNVNALLLGDSALYLCASGGAPPLGEQYFGPGTRLTVT.